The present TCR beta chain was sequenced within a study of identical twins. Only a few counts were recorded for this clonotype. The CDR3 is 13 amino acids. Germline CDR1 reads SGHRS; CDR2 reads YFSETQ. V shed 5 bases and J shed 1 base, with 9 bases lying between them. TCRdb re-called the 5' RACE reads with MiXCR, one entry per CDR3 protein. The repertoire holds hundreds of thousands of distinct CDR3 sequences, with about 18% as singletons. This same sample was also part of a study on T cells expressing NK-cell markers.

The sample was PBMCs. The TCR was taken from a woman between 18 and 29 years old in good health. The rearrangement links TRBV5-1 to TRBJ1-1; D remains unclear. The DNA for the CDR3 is TGCGCCAGCAGGCGTCACGAGAACACTGAAGCTTTCTTT. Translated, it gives CASRRHENTEAFF.